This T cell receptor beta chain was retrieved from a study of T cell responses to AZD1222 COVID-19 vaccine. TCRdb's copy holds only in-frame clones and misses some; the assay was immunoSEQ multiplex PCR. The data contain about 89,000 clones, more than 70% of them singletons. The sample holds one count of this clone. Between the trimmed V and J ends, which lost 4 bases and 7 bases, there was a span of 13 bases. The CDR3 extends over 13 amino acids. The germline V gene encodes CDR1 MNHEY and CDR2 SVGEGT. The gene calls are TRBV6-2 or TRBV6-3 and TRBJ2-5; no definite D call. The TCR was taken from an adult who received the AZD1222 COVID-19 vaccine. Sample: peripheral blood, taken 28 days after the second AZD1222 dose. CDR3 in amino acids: CASSSRGWGTQYF. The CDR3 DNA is TGTGCCAGCAGTTCTCGTGGGTGGGGGACCCAGTACTTC.